What follows are 22 T cell receptor beta chains derived from one specimen sequenced in a study of T cells in Graves' hyperthyroidism and ophthalmopathy. Researchers took RNA transcripts and amplified the TCR beta CDR3 regions from them. The HTBI set primed first-round TCR CDR3 RT-PCR. TCRdb processed the multiplex PCR reads anew with MiXCR; each CDR3 protein has one entry. The repertoire holds roughly 420,000 distinct CDR3 sequences, around 16% seen once, with approximately 8% in the top ten. Sequencing used blood. The receptors were gathered from a woman between 18 and 29 years old with Graves' hyperthyroidism.

Many counts were recorded for this clonotype. Sequence at one end of the junction differs from germline and may be a read error. The chain employs TRBV2 and TRBJ2-3; the D is unclear. Germline V CDR1 and CDR2: SNHLY, FYNNEI. The CDR3 is 16 residues long. The CDR3 DNA follows: TGTGCCGGCAGTGGAGCTACTAAGATGGGAACAGATACGCAGTATTTT. This encodes CAGSGATKMGTDTQYF.

There are many counts of this clonotype. The J gene is TRBJ1-1, the V gene TRBV6-5; D is unclear. The CDR3 sequence is 12 residues long. CDR1 and CDR2 from the germline V gene are MNHEY and SVGAGI. V was shortened by 2 bases and J by 0 bases, with 1 base between the two germline ends. The CDR3 here is CASSYMNTEAFF. CDR3 in DNA: TGTGCCAGCAGTTACATGAACACTGAAGCTTTCTTT.

The V gene is TRBV7-9, the J gene TRBJ1-4, with 8 bases identical to TRBD1. Losses at the gene ends were 3 bases for V and 3 bases for J; bases not matched to a gene: 6. The germline V gene encodes CDR1 SEHNR and CDR2 FQNEAQ (reference sequence). This CDR3 is 16 amino acids long. The DNA of the CDR3 is TGTGCCAGCAGCTTCCCCTGGACAGGGCCTAATGAAAAACTGTTTTTT. This translates into CASSFPWTGPNEKLFF.

With respect to this clonotype: Since a much larger clone is just one base distant, this may be a read error. Since no conserved phenylalanine or tryptophan closes the CDR3, a read error is the likely cause. The chain links TRBV7-9 to TRBJ1-2; D gene uncertain. Germline CDR1 and CDR2: SEHNR and FQNEAQ (reference sequence). V was trimmed by 5 bases and J by 0 bases, leaving 22 bases between them. This CDR3 has 18 amino acids. DNA for the CDR3: TGTGCCAGCAGCGTAAAACCCCTCCTCTCGGGGTCTAACTATGGCTACACCCTC. This codes for CASSVKPLLSGSNYGYTL.

This clonotype was seen ten or more times. The chain uses TRBV5-1 and TRBJ2-7; a weak D match, TRBD2 (5 bases). CDR1 is SGHRS and CDR2 is YFSETQ in the germline V gene. The CDR3 has 15 amino acids. V lost 0 bases to trimming and J lost 0 bases, with 10 bases between them. DNA for the CDR3: TGCGCCAGCAGCTTGGATGGAGGCCACTCCTACGAGCAGTACTTC. This codes for CASSLDGGHSYEQYF. The full variable domain, completed using reference TRBV5-1 and TRBJ2-7, is KAGVTQTPRYLIKTRGQQVTLSCSPISGHRSVSWYQQTPGQGLQFLFEYFSETQRNKGNFPGRFSGRQFSNSRSEMNVSTLELGDSALYLCASSLDGGHSYEQYFGPGTRLTVT.

The chain carries TRBV30 and TRBJ1-5; 7 positions agree with TRBD1. The ends lost 0 bases at V and 6 bases at J; junction bases unmatched: 8. In germline, CDR1 is GTSNPN, CDR2 SVGIG (reference sequence). The CDR3 is 15 residues long. The CDR3 DNA is TGTGCCTGGAGTGTAGGGGGCGATTGGGGTCAGCCCCAGCATTTT. Translating it yields CAWSVGGDWGQPQHF.

This clonotype was recorded many times. CDR3 protein: CASSLYLGGGHQETQYF. CDR3 DNA sequence: TGTGCCAGCAGTTTATACCTGGGCGGGGGGCACCAAGAGACCCAGTACTTC. This chain joins TRBV28 and TRBJ2-5; TRBD2 matches 8 bases. CDR3 size: 17 residues. Germline assignment: CDR1 MDHEN and CDR2 SYDVKM. Trimming removed 1 base from V and 0 bases from J; junction bases left unmatched: 7.

At least ten counts were recorded for this clonotype. The rearrangement links TRBV28 to TRBJ2-7; no clear D. The V and J ends lost 2 bases and 5 bases respectively, with 13 bases between them. The CDR3 length is 14 residues. CDR1 and CDR2 from the germline V gene are MDHEN and SYDVKM. This CDR3 is CASSLRAPPHEQYF. The DNA for the CDR3 is TGTGCCAGCAGTTTACGGGCTCCCCCCCACGAGCAGTACTTC. The whole variable domain, filled in from reference TRBV28 and TRBJ2-7, reads DVKVTQSSRYLVKRTGEKVFLECVQDMDHENMFWYRQDPGLGLRLIYFSYDVKMKEKGDIPEGYSVSREKKERFSLILESASTNQTSMYLCASSLRAPPHEQYFGPGTRLTVT.

This clonotype was recorded a few times. V gene TRBV6-5 combines with J gene TRBJ1-4; D call uncertain. The CDR3 length is 13 residues. V was clipped by 2 bases and J by 8 bases, with 9 bases between them. The germline gives CDR1 MNHEY, CDR2 SVGAGI. CDR3 loop: CASSYNRREKLFF. The CDR3 DNA sequence: TGTGCCAGCAGTTACAATAGACGGGAAAAACTGTTTTTT.

This clonotype was seen at least ten times. This chain links TRBV12-3 or TRBV12-4 with TRBJ2-7; TRBD2 might be the D (6 bases). The V and J ends lost 1 base and 7 bases respectively, with 17 bases between them. This CDR3 is 15 amino acids long. DNA for the CDR3: TGTGCCAGCAGTTTAGAGGCCCTTGGGACTCAAGAGCAGTACTTC. Encoded protein: CASSLEALGTQEQYF.

Details on this clonotype: A much larger clone lies a single base off, so this may be a read error. The V gene is TRBV7-2, the J gene TRBJ2-7; possible D gene TRBD2, 5 bases. Trimming pared 5 bases from V and 2 bases from J, leaving 19 bases between. Germline loops: CDR1 SGHTA, CDR2 FQGNSA. The CDR3 extends over 16 amino acids. In nucleotides, the CDR3 is TGTGCCAGCAGCGCAGCAGGCGGTAGCGTCCCCTACGAGCAGTACTTC. Translation gives CASSAAGGSVPYEQYF.

J is TRBJ2-3 and V is TRBV28; possibly TRBD1 or TRBD2 for D (6 bases each). Germline V gene lookup returns CDR1 MDHEN and CDR2 SYDVKM. The CDR3 covers 15 residues. Trimming took 6 bases from V and 3 from J, leaving 16 bases between them. CDR3 sequence reads: CASRDYRVQTDTQYF. The CDR3 coding sequence is TGTGCCAGCAGGGACTACAGGGTTCAGACAGATACGCAGTATTTT. Filled out from reference TRBV28 and TRBJ2-3, the complete variable domain reads DVKVTQSSRYLVKRTGEKVFLECVQDMDHENMFWYRQDPGLGLRLIYFSYDVKMKEKGDIPEGYSVSREKKERFSLILESASTNQTSMYLCASRDYRVQTDTQYFGPGTRLTVL.

This clonotype was seen ten or more times. CDR3: CASSPSGTTTETQYF. The CDR3 DNA follows: TGTGCCAGCAGTCCCTCCGGGACTACGACGGAGACCCAGTACTTC. This sequence joins TRBV12-3 or TRBV12-4 and TRBJ2-5; TRBD2 agrees at 7 bases. Trimming at V came to 5 bases and at J to 5 bases, leaving 11 bases not matched to a gene. This CDR3 is built from 15 residues.

V usage is TRBV28 and J usage is TRBJ2-6; D is possibly TRBD1 (5 bases). The CDR3 covers 17 residues. Trimming took off 7 bases at V and 0 bases at J, with 16 bases between the two ends. In germline, CDR1 is MDHEN, CDR2 SYDVKM. The CDR3 loop is CASTPRDSYSGANVLTF. CDR3 sequence (DNA): TGTGCCAGCACCCCACGTGACAGTTACTCTGGGGCCAACGTCCTGACTTTC.

This clonotype was observed a handful of times. This chain connects TRBV19 to TRBJ2-1; TRBD2 agrees at 12 bases. V was pared by 4 bases and J by 4 bases, with 5 bases of the junction left unmatched. Germline assignment: CDR1 LNHDA and CDR2 SQIVND (reference sequence). The CDR3 runs to 16 residues. The CDR3 DNA is TGTGCCAGTAGTAACGGACTAGCGGGATTGTACAATGAGCAGTTCTTC. This codes for CASSNGLAGLYNEQFF. The full variable domain, in which reference TRBV19 and TRBJ2-1 provide the parts outside the CDR3, is DGGITQSPKYLFRKEGQNVTLSCEQNLNHDAMYWYRQDPGQGLRLIYYSQIVNDFQKGDIAEGYSVSREKKESFPLTVTSAQKNPTAFYLCASSNGLAGLYNEQFFGPGTRLTVL.

This clonotype was observed a few times. The rearrangement uses TRBV19 and TRBJ2-6; 10 bases agree with TRBD2. In germline, CDR1 is LNHDA, CDR2 SQIVND (reference sequence). Trimming cost V 8 bases and J 0 bases; bases outside gene matches: 16. The CDR3 contains 20 residues. The CDR3 sequence is CASGHLRDLAGVSGANVLTF. The CDR3 coding sequence is TGTGCCAGTGGTCACCTAAGGGATCTAGCGGGGGTCTCTGGGGCCAACGTCCTGACTTTC.

This clonotype was seen repeatedly, ten times or more. This chain joins TRBV19 and TRBJ2-7; 13 bases agree with TRBD2. Germline CDR1 and CDR2: LNHDA and SQIVND (reference sequence). V trimming: 3 bases; J trimming: 2 bases; junction bases outside the gene matches: 1. This CDR3 spans 15 amino acids. CDR3 DNA sequence: TGTGCCAGTAGTATCGGACTAGCGGGAGCCTACGAGCAGTACTTC. It is translated as CASSIGLAGAYEQYF.

A word on this clonotype: Relative to the germline gene, one junction end is altered; a read error may explain this. The chain employs TRBV5-4 and TRBJ2-7; D could derive from TRBD1 or TRBD2 (5 bases each). This CDR3 region has 16 residues. Germline values: CDR1 SGHNT, CDR2 YYREEE (reference sequence). The CDR3 DNA follows: TGTGCCAGCAGCTTGACTTACGGATCCGGGGCCTACGAGCGGTACTTC. Translated: CASSLTYGSGAYERYF.

This clonotype was recorded many times. This chain joins TRBV5-1 and TRBJ2-1; D might be TRBD1 or TRBD2, each matching 5 bases. The germline V and J ends were trimmed by 0 bases and 9 bases, with 13 bases remaining between them. Per germline, CDR1 SGHRS and CDR2 YFSETQ. The CDR3 totals 14 residues. The CDR3 region is CASSLAGQSREQFF. The CDR3 DNA reads as TGCGCCAGCAGCTTGGCGGGGCAATCCCGTGAGCAGTTCTTC.

CDR3 residues: CASSYQESTDTQYF. The CDR3 DNA is TGTGCCAGCAGTTACCAGGAAAGCACAGATACGCAGTATTTT. The chain has TRBV6-2 or TRBV6-3 and TRBJ2-3; no definite D call. Germline V CDR1 and CDR2: MNHEY, SVGEGT. With 2 bases removed from V and 0 bases from J, the gap between germline ends came to 6 bases. The CDR3 sequence is 14 residues long.

This clonotype was counted many times. The chain couples TRBV28 to TRBJ1-5; unclear D gene. With 0 bases removed from V and 3 bases from J, the gap between germline ends came to 12 bases. The CDR3 consists of 16 residues. CDR1 is MDHEN and CDR2 is SYDVKM in the germline V gene. This chain's CDR3 is CASSLWAGRNNQPQHF. CDR3 sequence (DNA): TGTGCCAGCAGTTTATGGGCAGGCAGGAACAATCAGCCCCAGCATTTT. The full variable domain, in which reference TRBV28 and TRBJ1-5 provide the parts outside the CDR3, is DVKVTQSSRYLVKRTGEKVFLECVQDMDHENMFWYRQDPGLGLRLIYFSYDVKMKEKGDIPEGYSVSREKKERFSLILESASTNQTSMYLCASSLWAGRNNQPQHFGDGTRLSIL.

This clonotype was counted a few times. The J gene is TRBJ2-1, the V gene TRBV12-3 or TRBV12-4; D not resolved. The CDR3 is 13 residues long. V was pared by 5 bases and J by 8 bases, with 13 bases between. CDR3 sequence reads: CASSPSPAYEQFF. Here the CDR3 DNA reads TGTGCCAGCAGTCCCAGTCCAGCCTATGAGCAGTTCTTC.